The rows below give T cell receptor beta chains drawn from one sample of a study of blood T cells in healthy people across ages. Via MiXCR, TCRdb re-called the 5' RACE reads, giving one row per CDR3 protein. Of 1.5 million to 2 million distinct CDR3 sequences detected, roughly 27% appear once; the ten largest clones hold about 7.7%. Sequenced material: blood. All receptors come from a woman in her twenties or thirties in good health. CDR3s include the opening cysteine and the closing phenylalanine or tryptophan. Fields, in order: V gene, J gene, D gene, clone size, CDR3 DNA, CDR3 protein. D genes are given only for firm matches. Size tells how often a clone was seen (once, few, many) or the class of an expanded clone, and some rows leave it out.

>TRBV28|TRBJ2-4|TRBD1|many
TGTGCCAGCAGTCCCCGGACAGGGGGCACGGCCAAAAACATTCAGTACTTC
CASSPRTGGTAKNIQYF
>TRBV7-2|TRBJ1-4|TRBD1|few
TGTGCCAGCAGCTTCCGGGGGGGCAGGGGGCATGAAAAACTGTTTTTT
CASSFRGGRGHEKLFF
>TRBV7-6|TRBJ2-7|.|many
TGTGCCAGCAGCCTCACCGGGGCGGGGCCACCCTACGAGCAGTACTTC
CASSLTGAGPPYEQYF
>TRBV6-6|TRBJ2-1|.|few
TGTGCGACCGCGAGGCTAAACAATGAGCAGTTCTTC
CATARLNNEQFF
>TRBV20-1|TRBJ2-2|.|few
TGCAGTGGAGGGCGCGGAAACACCGGGGAGCTGTTTTTT
CSGGRGNTGELFF
>TRBV6-1|TRBJ2-1|TRBD2|.
TGTGCCAGCAGTGACCCCGGGACTAGCGGCTACAATGAGCAGTTCTTC
CASSDPGTSGYNEQFF
>TRBV2|TRBJ2-7|TRBD2|.
TGTGCCAGCCTGACTAGCGGGGGGGCCTACGAGCAGTACTTC
CASLTSGGAYEQYF
>TRBV27|TRBJ2-5|.|.
TGTGCCAGCAGTCCGGCACCCAATGAGCAGTACTTC
CASSPAPNEQYF
>TRBV18|TRBJ2-7|TRBD1|.
TGTGCCAGCTCACCACCGGACAGGCCTCCCTACGAGCAGTACTTC
CASSPPDRPPYEQYF
>TRBV5-1|TRBJ2-7|.|few
TGCGCCAGCAGTCTTGGGGACTGGACCTACGAGCAGTACTTC
CASSLGDWTYEQYF
>TRBV29-1|TRBJ2-1|.|many
TGCAGCGAGGGACTCTCTGAGCAGTTCTTC
CSEGLSEQFF
>TRBV27|TRBJ1-2|TRBD1|many
TGTGCCAGCAGTCCGGGGACAGGTCTCGGCTACACCTTC
CASSPGTGLGYTF
>TRBV9|TRBJ2-3|.|few
TGTGCCAGCAGCGTTCTCCAAAGCACAGATACGCAGTATTTT
CASSVLQSTDTQYF
>TRBV3-1|TRBJ2-1|TRBD2|many
TGTGCCAGCACCCGGGGACTAGCCTACAATGAGCAGTTCTTC
CASTRGLAYNEQFF
>TRBV4-3|TRBJ2-5|.|.
TGCGCCAGCAGCCAAGATCACAGGGCATCTCATGAGACCCAGTACTTC
CASSQDHRASHETQYF
>TRBV12-3/TRBV12-4|TRBJ1-5|.|few
TGTGCCAGCGGAACGACAGTGATCAATCAGCCCCAGCATTTT
CASGTTVINQPQHF
>TRBV10-1|TRBJ2-7|.|.
TGCGCCAGCAGTGACTACGTTGGGGAGCAGTACTTC
CASSDYVGEQYF
>TRBV20-1|TRBJ2-4|TRBD2|many
TGCAGTGCTACTACTAGCGGACAAAACATTCAGTACTTC
CSATTSGQNIQYF
>TRBV13|TRBJ2-7|TRBD2|.
TGTGCCAGCAGCTTATCTCTCTGGGGGACTACCGGATACGAGCAGTACTTC
CASSLSLWGTTGYEQYF
>TRBV20-1|TRBJ1-2|.|.
TGCAGTGCTAGAGACCCGGGACGCCCGGCCTATGGCTACACCTTC
CSARDPGRPAYGYTF
>TRBV3-1|TRBJ2-3|TRBD1|few
TGTGCCAGCAGCGCTATTCACAGGGGGACAGATACGCAGTATTTT
CASSAIHRGTDTQYF
>TRBV20-1|TRBJ1-3|.|few
TGCAGTGCTAGACAGAGCTCTGGAAACACCTTATATTTT
CSARQSSGNTLYF
>TRBV12-3/TRBV12-4|TRBJ2-3|.|.
TGTGCCAGCAGTTTAGCGCGGCCAGGGGGGACGGGAGATACGCAGTATTTT
CASSLARPGGTGDTQYF
>TRBV2|TRBJ2-5|TRBD2|many
TGTGCCAGCAGAGGCGGGCTAGCGGGGGTAGAGACCCAGTACTTC
CASRGGLAGVETQYF
>TRBV9|TRBJ2-5|TRBD1|few
TGTGCCAGCAGCGTAACCGGGACAGCCGGGGAGACCCAGTACTTC
CASSVTGTAGETQYF
>TRBV10-2|TRBJ2-7|TRBD1|.
TGCGCCAGCACACGCGGACAGGGGTCCGAGCAGTACTTC
CASTRGQGSEQYF
>TRBV7-2|TRBJ1-5|TRBD1|few
TGTGCCAGCAGCCCCCAAGGACAGGGGAGGGGACAGCCCCAGCATTTT
CASSPQGQGRGQPQHF
>TRBV7-2|TRBJ1-4|.|.
TGTGCCAGCAGCCCCACTGACATTTTCGGCGAAAAACGGTTTTTT
CASSPTDIFGEKRFF
>TRBV18|TRBJ2-7|.|.
TGTGCCAGCTCACCAGCAGGGTGTGAGCAGTACTTC
CASSPAGCEQYF
>TRBV21-1|TRBJ2-5|.|few
TGTGCCAGCGCCCTCTTCAACGGACAGGGCCGGGCAGAGACCCAGTACTTC
CASALFNGQGRAETQYF
>TRBV7-9|TRBJ2-7|.|few
TGTGCCAGCAGCTCAAGGACAGATGCCTACGAGCAGTACTTC
CASSSRTDAYEQYF
>TRBV15|TRBJ2-7|.|many
TGTGCCACCAGCCCGGGGATCTCCTACGAGCAGTACTTC
CATSPGISYEQYF
>TRBV20-1|TRBJ2-6|.|.
TGCAGTGCTAGAGACCCCGGGGCCGGGGCCAACGTCCCGACTTTC
CSARDPGAGANVPTF
>TRBV12-3/TRBV12-4|TRBJ1-1|.|.
TGTGCCAGCAGTTTTGCGGACCAAGCTTTCTTT
CASSFADQAFF
>TRBV6-5|TRBJ1-2|TRBD1|few
TGTGCCAGCAGGAACGGAGGGGGCTGGAAATTTGGCTACACCTTC
CASRNGGGWKFGYTF
>TRBV27|TRBJ1-2|TRBD1|few
TGTGCCAGCAGTTCAGCCAGGGGGCATGGCTACACCTTC
CASSSARGHGYTF
>TRBV7-9|TRBJ2-7|.|many
TGTGCCAGCAGCTTATATCTCGAGCAGTACTTC
CASSLYLEQYF
>TRBV10-3|TRBJ1-2|.|.
TGTGCCACCCGGGACATCGGGGATGTCTATGGCTACACCTTC
CATRDIGDVYGYTF
>TRBV4-3|TRBJ1-2|.|.
TGCGCCAGCAGCCAAGATCCGGCAGGGGCCGCGGGTGACTATGGCTACACCTTC
CASSQDPAGAAGDYGYTF